The next 16 T cell receptor beta chains were all read from a single sample in a study of long-term antiretroviral therapy in people with HIV. Survey level was the resolution at which the v3.0 immunoSEQ assay ran. Clones were sequenced by immunoSEQ multiplex PCR, and TCRdb holds only the in-frame ones, with some missing. The sample consists of around 30,000 clones, roughly 84% of them appearing once. Source: unsorted PBMCs, taken 3 years after starting antiretroviral therapy. All receptors come from a man in his forties with HIV.

The rearrangement links TRBV5-5 to TRBJ2-7; a possible D gene is TRBD2 (5 bases). CDR1 is SGHKS and CDR2 is YYEKEE in the germline V gene (reference sequence). The CDR3 sequence is 16 residues long. Trimming removed 4 bases from V and 2 bases from J, with 19 bases in between. The CDR3 reads CASSTFHGDTPYEQYF. The CDR3, as DNA: TGTGCCAGCAGCACTTTCCACGGGGATACGCCCTACGAGCAGTACTTC.

This chain uses TRBV9 with TRBJ2-5; 16 positions match TRBD2. Germline CDR1 reads SGDLS; CDR2 reads YYNGEE. The ends lost 7 bases at V and 5 bases at J; junction bases unmatched: 5. This CDR3 has 15 residues. The CDR3 reads CASGTSGRAGETQYF. CDR3 sequence (DNA): TGTGCCAGCGGGACTAGCGGGAGGGCCGGGGAGACCCAGTACTTC.

V usage is TRBV2 and J usage is TRBJ2-4; TRBD1 might be the D (6 bases). CDR1 is SNHLY, CDR2 FYNNEI, per germline. The ends were cut back, 8 bases at V and 0 bases at J, with 11 bases in the middle. The CDR3 sequence is 14 residues long. The CDR3 region has the DNA TGTGCCAGCCACAGGGATCTAGCCAAAAACATTCAGTACTTC. It encodes CASHRDLAKNIQYF.

The chain employs TRBV29-1 and TRBJ2-3; D gene uncertain. Germline CDR1 reads SQVTM; CDR2 reads ANQGSEA. The CDR3 runs 13 residues. V lost 1 base to trimming and J lost 0 bases, with 5 bases between them. Here the CDR3 reads CSVEVGSTDTQYF. In DNA, the CDR3 is TGCAGCGTTGAAGTCGGAAGCACAGATACGCAGTATTTT.

The CDR3: CASSLEPRGDYGYTF. CDR3 DNA sequence: TGTGCCAGCAGCTTGGAGCCAAGGGGGGACTATGGCTACACCTTC. The chain has TRBV5-6 and TRBJ1-2, with D maybe TRBD1 (6 bases). The CDR3 is made up of 15 amino acids. The germline CDR1 and CDR2 sequences are SGHDT and YYEEEE. V was clipped by 0 bases and J by 3 bases, with 12 bases between them.

The rearrangement links TRBV19 to TRBJ1-5; D is perhaps TRBD1 (6 bases). The CDR3 covers 15 residues. Trimming shortened V by 5 bases and J by 4 bases, and 15 bases separated the two germline ends. Germline assignment: CDR1 LNHDA and CDR2 SQIVND (reference sequence). This CDR3 is CASSPNPTGNQPQHF. The CDR3 nucleotides are TGTGCCAGTAGTCCAAACCCTACAGGGAATCAGCCCCAGCATTTT. Full variable domain (remainder filled in from reference TRBV19 and TRBJ1-5): DGGITQSPKYLFRKEGQNVTLSCEQNLNHDAMYWYRQDPGQGLRLIYYSQIVNDFQKGDIAEGYSVSREKKESFPLTVTSAQKNPTAFYLCASSPNPTGNQPQHFGDGTRLSIL.

The chain joins TRBV7-2 to TRBJ1-1; D might be TRBD1 (5 bases). In germline, CDR1 is SGHTA, CDR2 FQGNSA. Between the trimmed V and J ends, which lost 0 bases and 4 bases, there was a span of 21 bases. The CDR3 has 18 amino acids. CDR3 nucleotide sequence: TGTGCCAGCAGCTTAGCGCCCGTTACGGACCCCCAGGGCACTGAAGCTTTCTTT. This encodes CASSLAPVTDPQGTEAFF.

The chain has TRBV6-1 and TRBJ1-1; the D is unclear. Germline V gene lookup returns CDR1 MNHNS and CDR2 SASEGT. V lost 3 bases and J 7 bases, leaving 12 bases between the germline ends. The CDR3 sequence is 13 residues long. The CDR3, as DNA: TGTGCCAGCAGTGATGGGTTTGTGGATGAAGCTTTCTTT. Translation gives CASSDGFVDEAFF.

The V call is TRBV2, the J call TRBJ1-1; 9 bases fit TRBD1. The germline gives CDR1 SNHLY, CDR2 FYNNEI. Trimming took 6 bases from V and 1 from J; bases not matched to a gene: 6. The CDR3 consists of 15 residues. The CDR3 bases are TGTGCCAGCAGCAGACAGGGGGGGACGAACACTGAAGCTTTCTTT. Translated, it gives CASSRQGGTNTEAFF.

The chain recombines TRBV30 with TRBJ1-1; 10 nucleotides align to TRBD1. This CDR3 region has 19 residues. Germline V gene sequence: CDR1 GTSNPN, CDR2 SVGIG (reference sequence). With 0 bases clipped from V and 0 bases from J, the junction kept 13 bases outside the gene matches. This CDR3 is CAWSVRGTGVRGLNTEAFF. CDR3 bases: TGTGCCTGGAGTGTTAGGGGGACAGGGGTCCGGGGCTTGAACACTGAAGCTTTCTTT.

J is TRBJ2-1 and V is TRBV4-1, with D perhaps TRBD1 (6 bases). The CDR3 totals 14 residues. The germline V gene has CDR1 MGHRA and CDR2 YSYEKL. The ends were cut back, 4 bases at V and 8 bases at J, with 15 bases in the middle. The CDR3 DNA sequence: TGCGCCAGCAGCCCCTGGCAGGGGAACGATGAGCAGTTCTTC. This translates into CASSPWQGNDEQFF.

This clone was seen just once. The chain links TRBV11-2 to TRBJ2-7; 8 bases align to TRBD1. The junction had 10 bases not matched to a gene; V was cut back by 5 bases and J by 1 base. Germline-derived CDR1 and CDR2 are SGHAT and FQNNGV. The CDR3 is made up of 16 amino acids. The CDR3 sequence: CASSPQGAKPSYEQYF. CDR3 DNA sequence: TGTGCCAGCAGCCCGCAGGGGGCCAAACCTTCCTACGAGCAGTACTTC.

V gene TRBV5-1 combines with J gene TRBJ2-3; D could derive from TRBD1 or TRBD2 (5 bases each). V was cut by 4 bases and J by 6 bases, with 15 bases left in between. Per the germline V gene, CDR1 is SGHRS and CDR2 is YFSETQ. The CDR3 runs 14 residues. The CDR3 coding sequence is TGCGCCAGCAGCAGGTTCGGGACCTCGGATACGCAGTATTTT. This codes for CASSRFGTSDTQYF.

This clone showed up just a few times. The chain links TRBV2 to TRBJ2-2; D uncertain. The CDR3 has 14 amino acids. Germline CDR1 reads SNHLY; CDR2 reads FYNNEI. V was trimmed by 2 bases and J by 3 bases, leaving 7 bases between them. CDR3 nucleotides: TGTGCCAGCAGTGAACTCAGTTACACCGGGGAGCTGTTTTTT. Translating gives CASSELSYTGELFF.

As concerns this clone: Germline and junction disagree at one end, which may indicate a read error. V gene TRBV25-1 combines with J gene TRBJ2-7, with D perhaps assigned TRBD1 or TRBD2 (5 bases each). The CDR3 runs 14 residues. Germline assignment: CDR1 MGHDK and CDR2 SYGVNS. This CDR3 is CASSELGTSHEQYF. In DNA form, the CDR3 reads TGTGCCAGCAGTGAATTGGGGACCTCCCACGAGCAGTACTTC.

This clone was seen a few times. The sample contains more than one DNA sequence encoding this CDR3. The chain is built from TRBV2 and TRBJ1-5; 7 nucleotides agree with TRBD1. V dropped 5 bases and J dropped 3; count of bases not matched to a gene: 4. CDR1 is SNHLY, CDR2 FYNNEI, per germline. The CDR3 consists of 14 residues. Here the CDR3 DNA reads TGTGCCAGCAGTACCGACAGGGTCAATCAGCCCCAGCATTTT. This gives the protein CASSTDRVNQPQHF. Complete variable domain (other parts from reference TRBV2 and TRBJ1-5): EPEVTQTPSHQVTQMGQEVILRCVPISNHLYFYWYRQILGQKVEFLVSFYNNEISEKSEIFDDQFSVERPDGSNFTLKIRSTKLEDSAMYFCASSTDRVNQPQHFGDGTRLSIL.